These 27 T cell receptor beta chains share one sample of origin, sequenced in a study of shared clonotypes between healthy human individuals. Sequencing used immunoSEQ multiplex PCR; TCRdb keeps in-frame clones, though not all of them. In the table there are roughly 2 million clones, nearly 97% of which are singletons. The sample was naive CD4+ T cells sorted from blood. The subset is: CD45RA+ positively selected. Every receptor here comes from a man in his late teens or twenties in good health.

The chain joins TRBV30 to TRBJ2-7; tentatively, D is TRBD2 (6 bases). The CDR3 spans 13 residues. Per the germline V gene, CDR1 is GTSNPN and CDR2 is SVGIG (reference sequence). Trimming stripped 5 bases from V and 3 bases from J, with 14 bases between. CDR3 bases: TGTGCCTGGGGCAGGGAGGTTGTCTACGAGCAGTACTTC. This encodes CAWGREVVYEQYF.

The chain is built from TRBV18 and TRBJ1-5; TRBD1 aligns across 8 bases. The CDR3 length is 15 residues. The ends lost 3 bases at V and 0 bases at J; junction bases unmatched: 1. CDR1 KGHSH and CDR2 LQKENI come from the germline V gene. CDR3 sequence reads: CASSPGQASNQPQHF. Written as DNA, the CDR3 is TGTGCCAGCTCACCGGGACAGGCTAGCAATCAGCCCCAGCATTTT.

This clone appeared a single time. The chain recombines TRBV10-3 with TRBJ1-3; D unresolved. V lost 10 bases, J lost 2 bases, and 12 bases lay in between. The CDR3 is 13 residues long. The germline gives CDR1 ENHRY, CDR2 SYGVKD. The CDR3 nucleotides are TGTGCCACCCTGGAGGACCCTGGAAACACCATATATTTT. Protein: CATLEDPGNTIYF.

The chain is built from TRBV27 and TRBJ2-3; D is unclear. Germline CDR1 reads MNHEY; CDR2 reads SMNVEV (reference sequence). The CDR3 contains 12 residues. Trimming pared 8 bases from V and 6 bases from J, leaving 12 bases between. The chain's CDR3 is CASAEGLDTQYF. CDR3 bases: TGTGCCAGCGCTGAAGGGCTGGATACGCAGTATTTT.

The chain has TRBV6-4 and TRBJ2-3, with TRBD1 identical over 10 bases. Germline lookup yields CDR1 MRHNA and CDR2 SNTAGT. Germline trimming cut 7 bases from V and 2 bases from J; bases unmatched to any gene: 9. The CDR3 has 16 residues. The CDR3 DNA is TGTGCCAGCACTACCGACAGGGGGCTCATCACAGATACGCAGTATTTT. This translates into CASTTDRGLITDTQYF.

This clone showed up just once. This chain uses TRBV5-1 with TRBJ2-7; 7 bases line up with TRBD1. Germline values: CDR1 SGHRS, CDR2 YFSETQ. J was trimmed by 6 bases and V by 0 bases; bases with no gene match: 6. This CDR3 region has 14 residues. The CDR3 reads CASSLVGQNSEQYF. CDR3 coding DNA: TGCGCCAGCAGCTTGGTGGGACAGAATTCCGAGCAGTACTTC.

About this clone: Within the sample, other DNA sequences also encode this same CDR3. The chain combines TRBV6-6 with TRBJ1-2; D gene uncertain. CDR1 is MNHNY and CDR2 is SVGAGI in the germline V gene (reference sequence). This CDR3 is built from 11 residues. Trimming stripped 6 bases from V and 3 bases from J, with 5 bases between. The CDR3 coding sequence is TGTGCCAGCAGCCTGGACTATGGCTACACCTTC. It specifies CASSLDYGYTF.

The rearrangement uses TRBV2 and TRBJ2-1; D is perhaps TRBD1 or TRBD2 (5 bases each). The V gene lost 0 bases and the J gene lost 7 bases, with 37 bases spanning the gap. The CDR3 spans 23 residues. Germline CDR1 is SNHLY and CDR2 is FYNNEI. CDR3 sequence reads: CASSEALIPLGTGPSPRSNEQFF. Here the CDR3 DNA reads TGTGCCAGCAGTGAAGCGCTCATCCCCCTCGGCACGGGACCCAGCCCTAGGTCAAATGAGCAGTTCTTC.

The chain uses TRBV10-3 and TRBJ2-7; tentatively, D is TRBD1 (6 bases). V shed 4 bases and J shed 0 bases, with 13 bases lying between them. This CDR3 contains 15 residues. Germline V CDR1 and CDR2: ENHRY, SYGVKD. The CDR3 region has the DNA TGTGCCATCAGTGGAGACAGGTGGAGCTCCTACGAGCAGTACTTC. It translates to CAISGDRWSSYEQYF.

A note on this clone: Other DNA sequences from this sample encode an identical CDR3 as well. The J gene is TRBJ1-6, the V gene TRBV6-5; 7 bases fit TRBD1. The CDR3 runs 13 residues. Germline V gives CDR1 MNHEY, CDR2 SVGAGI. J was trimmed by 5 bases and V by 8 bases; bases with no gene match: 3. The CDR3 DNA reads TGTGCCAGCCGCGGGACAGATAATTCACCCCTCCACTTT. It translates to CASRGTDNSPLHF.

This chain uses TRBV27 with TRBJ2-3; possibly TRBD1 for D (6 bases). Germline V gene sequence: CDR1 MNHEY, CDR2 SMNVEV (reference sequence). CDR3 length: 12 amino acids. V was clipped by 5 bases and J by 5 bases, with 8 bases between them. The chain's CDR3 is CASSLDRDTQYF. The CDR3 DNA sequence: TGTGCCAGCAGTCTGGACAGAGATACGCAGTATTTT.

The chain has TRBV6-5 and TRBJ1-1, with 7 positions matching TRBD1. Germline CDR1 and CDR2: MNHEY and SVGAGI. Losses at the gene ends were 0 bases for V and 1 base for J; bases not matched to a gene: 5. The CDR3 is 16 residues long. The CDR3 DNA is TGTGCCAGCAGTTACTCACGACAGGGAGGGAACACTGAAGCTTTCTTT. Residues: CASSYSRQGGNTEAFF.

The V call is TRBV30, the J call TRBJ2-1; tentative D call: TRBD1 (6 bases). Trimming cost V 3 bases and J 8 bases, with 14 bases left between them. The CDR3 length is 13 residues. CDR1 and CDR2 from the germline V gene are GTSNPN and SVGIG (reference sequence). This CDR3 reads CAWSPTGSDEQFF. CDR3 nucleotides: TGTGCCTGGAGCCCAACAGGGTCGGATGAGCAGTTCTTC.

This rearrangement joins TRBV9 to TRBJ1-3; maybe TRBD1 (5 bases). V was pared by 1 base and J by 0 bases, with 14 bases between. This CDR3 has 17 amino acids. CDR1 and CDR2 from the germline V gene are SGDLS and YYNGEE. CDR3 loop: CASSVSGGSSSGNTIYF. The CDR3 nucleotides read TGTGCCAGCAGCGTATCGGGGGGATCGAGCTCTGGAAACACCATATATTTT. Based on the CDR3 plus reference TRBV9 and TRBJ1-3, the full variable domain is DSGVTQTPKHLITATGQRVTLRCSPRSGDLSVYWYQQSLDQGLQFLIQYYNGEERAKGNILERFSAQQFPDLHSELNLSSLELGDSALYFCASSVSGGSSSGNTIYFGEGSWLTVV.

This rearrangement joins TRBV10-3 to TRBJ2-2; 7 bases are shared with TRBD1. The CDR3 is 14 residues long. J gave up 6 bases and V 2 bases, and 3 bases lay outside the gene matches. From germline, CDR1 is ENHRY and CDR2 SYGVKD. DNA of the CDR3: TGTGCCATCAGTGAGCCCCAGGGGGCCGGGGAGCTGTTTTTT. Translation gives CAISEPQGAGELFF.

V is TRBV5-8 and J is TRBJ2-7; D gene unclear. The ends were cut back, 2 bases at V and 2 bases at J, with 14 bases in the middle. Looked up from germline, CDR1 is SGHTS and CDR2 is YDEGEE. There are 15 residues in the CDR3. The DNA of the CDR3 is TGTGCCAGCAGCTTTTCAGGTGGTGGCACCTACGAGCAGTACTTC. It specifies CASSFSGGGTYEQYF.

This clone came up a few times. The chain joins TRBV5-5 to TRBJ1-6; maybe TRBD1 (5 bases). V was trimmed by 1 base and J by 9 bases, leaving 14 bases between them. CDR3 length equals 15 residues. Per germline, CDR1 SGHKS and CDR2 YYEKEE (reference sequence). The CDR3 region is CASSLLLEGTSPLHF. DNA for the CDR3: TGTGCCAGCAGCTTGCTTCTGGAGGGGACTTCACCCCTCCACTTT.

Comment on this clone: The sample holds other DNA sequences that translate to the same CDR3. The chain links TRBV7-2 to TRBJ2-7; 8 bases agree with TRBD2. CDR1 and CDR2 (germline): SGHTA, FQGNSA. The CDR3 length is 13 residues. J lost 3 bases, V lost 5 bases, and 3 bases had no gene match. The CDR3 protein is CASSRTSGYEQYF. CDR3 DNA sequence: TGTGCCAGCAGCCGAACTAGCGGCTACGAGCAGTACTTC.

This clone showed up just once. CDR3 region: CASSAPGQGAWGYTF. The CDR3 nucleotides are TGTGCCAGCAGCGCCCCGGGACAGGGGGCATGGGGCTACACCTTC. The chain uses TRBV9 and TRBJ1-2; 12 nucleotides match TRBD1. CDR1 and CDR2 from the germline V gene are SGDLS and YYNGEE. The CDR3 loop spans 15 amino acids. V gave up 3 bases and J gave up 8 bases; unmatched junction bases: 8.

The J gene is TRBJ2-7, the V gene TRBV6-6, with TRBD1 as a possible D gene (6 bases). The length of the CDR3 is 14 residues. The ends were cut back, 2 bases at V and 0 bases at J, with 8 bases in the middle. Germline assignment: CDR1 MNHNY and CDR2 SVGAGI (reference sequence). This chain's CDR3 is CASSYQGSSYEQYF. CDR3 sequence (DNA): TGTGCCAGCAGTTACCAGGGGAGCTCCTACGAGCAGTACTTC.

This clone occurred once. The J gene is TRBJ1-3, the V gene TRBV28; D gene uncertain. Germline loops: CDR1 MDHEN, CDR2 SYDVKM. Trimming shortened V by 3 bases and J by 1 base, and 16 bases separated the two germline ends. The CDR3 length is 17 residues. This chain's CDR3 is CASSFLPSSTSGNTIYF. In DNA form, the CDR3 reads TGTGCCAGCAGTTTTCTCCCTTCCTCAACGTCTGGAAACACCATATATTTT.

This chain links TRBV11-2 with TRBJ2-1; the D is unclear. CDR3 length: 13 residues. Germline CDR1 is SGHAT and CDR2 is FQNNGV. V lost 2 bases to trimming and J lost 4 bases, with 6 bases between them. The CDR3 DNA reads TGTGCCAGCAGCTTAAATCTATACAATGAGCAGTTCTTC. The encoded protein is CASSLNLYNEQFF.

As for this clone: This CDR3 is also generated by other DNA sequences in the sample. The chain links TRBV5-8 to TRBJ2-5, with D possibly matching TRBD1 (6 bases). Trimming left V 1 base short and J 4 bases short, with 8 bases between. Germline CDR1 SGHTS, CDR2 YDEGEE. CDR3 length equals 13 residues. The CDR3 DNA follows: TGTGCCAGCAGCTTGCAGGGGCCAGAGACCCAGTACTTC. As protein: CASSLQGPETQYF. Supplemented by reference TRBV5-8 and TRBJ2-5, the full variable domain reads EAGVTQSPTHLIKTRGQQATLRCSPISGHTSVYWYQQALGLGLQFLLWYDEGEERNRGNFPPRFSGRQFPNYSSELNVNALELEDSALYLCASSLQGPETQYFGPGTRLLVL.

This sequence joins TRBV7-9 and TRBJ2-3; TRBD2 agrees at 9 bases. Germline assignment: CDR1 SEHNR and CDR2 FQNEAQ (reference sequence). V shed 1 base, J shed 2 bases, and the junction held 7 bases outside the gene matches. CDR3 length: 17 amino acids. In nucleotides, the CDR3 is TGTGCCAGCAGCTTAGGAAGAAGCGGGGGGCCCACAGATACGCAGTATTTT. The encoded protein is CASSLGRSGGPTDTQYF.

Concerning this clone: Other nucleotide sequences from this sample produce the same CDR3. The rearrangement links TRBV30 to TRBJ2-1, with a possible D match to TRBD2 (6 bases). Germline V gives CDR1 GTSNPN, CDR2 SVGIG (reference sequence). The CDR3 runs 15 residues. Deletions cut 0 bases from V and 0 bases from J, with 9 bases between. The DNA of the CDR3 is TGTGCCTGGAGTGTGGGGGGTAGCTCCTACAATGAGCAGTTCTTC. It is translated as CAWSVGGSSYNEQFF.

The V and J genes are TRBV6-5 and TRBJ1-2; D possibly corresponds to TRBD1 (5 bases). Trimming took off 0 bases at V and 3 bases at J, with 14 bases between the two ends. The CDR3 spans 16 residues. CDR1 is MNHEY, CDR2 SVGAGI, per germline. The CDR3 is CASSYSGRGWDYGYTF. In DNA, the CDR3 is TGTGCCAGCAGTTACTCAGGTCGGGGGTGGGACTATGGCTACACCTTC.

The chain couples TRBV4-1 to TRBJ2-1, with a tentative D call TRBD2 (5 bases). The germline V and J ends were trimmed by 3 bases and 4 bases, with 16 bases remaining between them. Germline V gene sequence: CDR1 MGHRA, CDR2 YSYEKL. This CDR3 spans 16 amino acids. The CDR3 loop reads CASSQSGLVSYNEQFF. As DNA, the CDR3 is TGCGCCAGCAGCCAGTCCGGACTGGTCTCTTACAATGAGCAGTTCTTC.